This note documents a single T cell receptor beta chain sequence. No antigen is known for it. There were likely unrecorded immune exposures, though donors were nominally healthy when sampled. This entry belongs to a study of cytomegalovirus exposure and HLA in healthy donors. Study observations and caveats: There were about 160 TCR beta chains listed as cytomegalovirus-associated. Later analysis showed most CMV-associated TCR beta chains appearing HLA-restricted. A highly shared variant cluster was judged a likely technical artifact.

Trimming removed 1 base from V and 4 bases from J; junction bases left unmatched: 3. The germline V gene has CDR1 SGHTA and CDR2 FQGNSA. The CDR3 totals 14 residues. The PCR was carried out with 60 Vbeta primers and 13 Jbeta primers. The protocol was immunoSEQ multiplex PCR, while the TCRdb copy is restricted to in-frame clones and leaves out a portion. The repertoire holds about 140,000 clones, around three quarters seen once, with approximately 6.3% in the top ten. This sequence originates from a middle-aged man in good health and CMV-seropositive. The J gene is TRBJ1-2, the V gene TRBV7-2; TRBD1 agrees at 7 bases. Sequencing used PBMCs. CDR3 protein: CASSLGGGPYGYTF. The CDR3 DNA follows: TGTGCCAGCAGCTTAGGAGGGGGCCCCTATGGCTACACCTTC.